This is a list of T cell receptor beta chains from one sample in a study of monozygotic twins with inflammatory bowel disease. TCRdb re-called the 5' RACE reads and shows each CDR3 protein once, DNA omitted. The sample has approximately 400,000 distinct CDR3 sequences. The sequenced sample was blood. The receptors here all came from a human donor with ulcerative colitis or Crohn's disease, or a healthy co-twin of an affected twin (not recorded which). CDR3s include the opening cysteine and the closing phenylalanine or tryptophan.

j_call	v_call	cdr3_aa
TRBJ2-1	TRBV27	CASSPPNEQFF
TRBJ2-1	TRBV19	CASAGLVPAGFSYNEQFF
TRBJ2-1	TRBV19	CASSIPGQGQNEQFF
TRBJ1-2	TRBV5-4	CASSEGANNYGYTF
TRBJ2-7	TRBV15	CATSRDRTGGPYEQYF
TRBJ2-2	TRBV5-6	CASSGTSREGGELFF
TRBJ1-5	TRBV4-2	CASSQDTTVNQPQHF
TRBJ1-5	TRBV5-1	CASSLREQNSNQPQHF
TRBJ1-2	TRBV7-2	CASSRDPNYGYTF
TRBJ2-6	TRBV20-1	CSAVGGGGANVLTF
TRBJ1-2	TRBV7-2	CASSLGSQMGGYTF
TRBJ2-7	TRBV7-2	CASSQHELAGAEQYF
TRBJ1-2	TRBV5-1	CASSLDYRGKANYGYTF
TRBJ2-7	TRBV25-1	CASSGRAGSSYEQYF
TRBJ2-7	TRBV29-1	CSVESRDSLGSYEQYF
TRBJ2-5	TRBV5-1	CASSLDVLTQYF
TRBJ1-2	TRBV5-4	CASSLGFDTSYGYTF
TRBJ1-1	TRBV7-8	CASSIRDRGSNTEAFF
TRBJ2-7	TRBV6-1	CASSSTPGPGGGQYF
TRBJ1-2	TRBV7-2	CASSLTGGLNYGYTF
TRBJ2-1	TRBV7-3	CASSPRPTSGGANEQFF
TRBJ2-7	TRBV7-2	CASSGRGGGVNYEQYF
TRBJ1-6	TRBV6-1	CASRDRGLITSPLHF
TRBJ2-1	TRBV20-1	CSARGLRTSGYYSYNEQFF
TRBJ1-6	TRBV6-1	CASSIQGFQNSPLHF
TRBJ2-1	TRBV6-1	CASSAGQGYYNEQFF
TRBJ2-1	TRBV13	CASSLSGLLYNEQFF
TRBJ1-4	TRBV9	CASSSSPGPINEKLFF
TRBJ2-3	TRBV6-5	CASSYTSSGTSSTDTQYF
TRBJ1-5	TRBV28	CASSLWRTGGNQPQHF
TRBJ1-1	TRBV20-1	CSARDRGQNTEAFF
TRBJ1-5	TRBV5-1	CASSLGQGGPQHF
TRBJ1-2	TRBV27	CASSPGTGAGIHGYTF
TRBJ2-2	TRBV7-2	CASTTTRTGELFF
TRBJ2-2	TRBV5-1	CASSQRPGQGISGELFF
TRBJ2-1	TRBV20-1	CSARVSLGRGAVNEQFF
TRBJ1-2	TRBV27	CASTSRQGAYGYTF
TRBJ2-7	TRBV20-1	CSARTGGSYEQYF
TRBJ1-5	TRBV27	CASSPYGRGPNQPQHF
TRBJ2-7	TRBV5-1	CASSLGLLGYEQYF
TRBJ2-7	TRBV7-3	CASSVTGSSYEQYF
TRBJ2-1	TRBV14	CASSPGGIEQFF
TRBJ1-3	TRBV7-2	CASSLEATFSGNTIYF
TRBJ2-6	TRBV10-3	CAISGQGDSGANVLTF
TRBJ2-2	TRBV2	CASSPLLGTGELFF
TRBJ1-4	TRBV5-1	CASSLSPIGENEKLFF
TRBJ2-2	TRBV5-1	CASSSSGWNTGELFF
TRBJ1-1	TRBV29-1	CSVRVQSQNTEAFF
TRBJ2-5	TRBV4-2	CASSPGSLETQYF
TRBJ1-1	TRBV28	CASTSAGGTTEAFF
TRBJ2-1	TRBV24-1	CATSDIAGTNYNEQFF